This T cell receptor (beta chain) was found in a study of CD8 T cells in Susac syndrome. Reverse transcription used 0.5 to 1 ug RNA and random hexamers. One entry per CDR3 protein, called by TCRdb with MiXCR from the immunoSEQ multiplex PCR reads. The top ten hold 0.12% to 0.15% of the sample, which has 150,000 to 200,000 distinct CDR3 sequences, 80% to 95% seen once. Sequences were obtained from CD4+ T cells from PBMCs. The TCR originated in a human donor in good health.

Here the CDR3 reads CASKRDRQGYEQYF. In DNA, the CDR3 is TGTGCCAGCAAGAGGGACAGGCAAGGGTACGAGCAGTACTTC. The rearrangement uses TRBV6-1 and TRBJ2-7; TRBD1 matches at 8 bases. The germline V gene encodes CDR1 MNHNS and CDR2 SASEGT. The length of the CDR3 is 14 residues. The junction had 9 bases not matched to a gene; V was cut back by 7 bases and J by 4 bases.